Below, 17 T cell receptor beta chains from the same sample are listed, as sequenced in a study of blood T cell repertoires in COVID-19 (dated by TCRdb to about 2020). Receptor amplification or capture employed the immunoSEQ multiplex PCR assay. TCRdb carries this immuneACCESS record with in-frame sequences only. Its versions omit some clonotypes, under half of them owing to an unresolved V gene in the studies checked, with the rest unexplained. This sample comprises fewer than 500,000 clones, roughly 80% of them detected only once. Approximately 1% of the sample is held by the ten biggest clonotypes. Sequencing used peripheral blood. The receptors were sampled from a human donor with acute or convalescent COVID-19. The donor label of this sample is uncertain.

The rearrangement links TRBV5-1 to TRBJ2-7; 16 bases align to TRBD2. The ends lost 4 bases at V and 6 bases at J; junction bases unmatched: 4. The CDR3 sequence is 15 residues long. CDR1 is SGHRS, CDR2 YFSETQ, per germline. CDR3 coding DNA: TGCGCCAGCAGCCAGGGACTAGCGGGAGGGTCCGAGCAGTACTTC. It yields the protein CASSQGLAGGSEQYF.

The chain recombines TRBV5-1 with TRBJ1-2; tentative D call: TRBD1 (5 bases). Per germline, CDR1 SGHRS and CDR2 YFSETQ. V was pared by 0 bases and J by 8 bases, with 11 bases between. The CDR3 extends over 13 amino acids. CDR3 bases: TGCGCCAGCAGCTTGGCCCCAGGGCCGGGCTACACCTTC. Its translation is CASSLAPGPGYTF.

This chain joins TRBV19 and TRBJ1-4, with 9 bases fitting TRBD1. Trimming at V came to 5 bases and at J to 6 bases, leaving 4 bases not matched to a gene. The germline gives CDR1 LNHDA, CDR2 SQIVND (reference sequence). This CDR3 contains 14 residues. CDR3 nucleotide sequence: TGTGCCAGTAGTCCCGGGACAGGGTATGAAAAACTGTTTTTT. It codes for CASSPGTGYEKLFF. Using reference TRBV19 and TRBJ1-4 for the parts outside the CDR3, the full variable domain is DGGITQSPKYLFRKEGQNVTLSCEQNLNHDAMYWYRQDPGQGLRLIYYSQIVNDFQKGDIAEGYSVSREKKESFPLTVTSAQKNPTAFYLCASSPGTGYEKLFFGSGTQLSVL.

The V call is TRBV6-4, the J call TRBJ2-7; TRBD2 is a possible D gene (5 bases). The CDR3 is 13 residues long. V lost 6 bases to trimming and J lost 6 bases, with 15 bases between them. Germline-derived CDR1 and CDR2 are MRHNA and SNTAGT. DNA for the CDR3: TGTGCCAGCAGCGTCCACAGAGGGTCCGAGCAGTACTTC. Translation: CASSVHRGSEQYF.

J is TRBJ2-3 and V is TRBV18; TRBD2 matches 8 bases. V dropped 1 base and J dropped 5; count of bases not matched to a gene: 5. Germline CDR1 reads KGHSH; CDR2 reads LQKENI. This CDR3 spans 15 amino acids. The CDR3 DNA follows: TGTGCCAGCTCACCACGGGCCGGGGGGGGAGATACGCAGTATTTT. It translates to CASSPRAGGGDTQYF.

The chain employs TRBV27 and TRBJ1-1; 8 bases align to TRBD1. J lost 1 base, V lost 8 bases, and 15 bases had no gene match. Germline-derived CDR1 and CDR2 are MNHEY and SMNVEV (reference sequence). This CDR3 region has 17 residues. This CDR3 is CASHLRGRLVENTEAFF. CDR3 DNA sequence: TGTGCCAGCCACCTCAGGGGGCGACTTGTTGAGAACACTGAAGCTTTCTTT.

J is TRBJ2-7 and V is TRBV2; possibly TRBD1 for D (7 bases). This CDR3 has 14 amino acids. Germline V gene data show CDR1 as SNHLY and CDR2 as FYNNEI. Trimming left V 6 bases short and J 6 bases short, with 18 bases between. DNA of the CDR3: TGTGCCAGCAGGGGACTGACAGGGCTCGGCGAGCAGTACTTC. Protein: CASRGLTGLGEQYF.

V usage is TRBV19 and J usage is TRBJ1-5; D is uncertain. Per germline, CDR1 LNHDA and CDR2 SQIVND (reference sequence). The CDR3 consists of 14 residues. Trimming removed 2 bases at V and 6 bases at J, with 11 bases between. CDR3 sequence: CASSIRREGQPQHF. CDR3 DNA: TGTGCCAGTAGTATAAGGCGGGAGGGTCAGCCCCAGCATTTT.

The V call is TRBV7-7, the J call TRBJ2-5, with D perhaps TRBD2 (5 bases). This CDR3 region has 14 residues. CDR1 and CDR2 (germline): SSHAT, FNYEAQ (reference sequence). V gave up 0 bases and J gave up 5 bases, with 10 bases separating them. Here the CDR3 DNA reads TGTGCCAGCAGCTTAGCGGTGGGAGTGGAGACCCAGTACTTC. Its translation: CASSLAVGVETQYF.

This clone was recorded once. The rearrangement links TRBV3-1 (or the pseudogene TRBV3-2) to TRBJ1-1; D might be TRBD1 (5 bases). The germline V gene encodes CDR1 LGHDT and CDR2 YNNKEL (reference sequence). With 4 bases removed from V and 10 bases from J, the gap between germline ends came to 16 bases. The CDR3 is 13 amino acids. The CDR3 coding sequence is TGTGCCAGCAGCCCGAGTAGGGCCCAGGGAGCTTTCTTT. It is translated as CASSPSRAQGAFF.

J is TRBJ1-2 and V is TRBV5-6; D is perhaps TRBD1 (6 bases). CDR1 is SGHDT and CDR2 is YYEEEE in the germline V gene. V dropped 6 bases and J dropped 5 bases, with 14 bases sitting between them. CDR3 length: 13 residues. The CDR3, as DNA: TGTGCCAGCAAATATAACCAGGGGTATGGCTACACCTTC. This translates into CASKYNQGYGYTF.

This rearrangement joins TRBV7-8 to TRBJ1-1; 10 positions match TRBD1. CDR1 and CDR2 from the germline V gene are SGHVS and FQNEAQ. The CDR3 contains 15 residues. The V segment lost 3 bases and the J segment 0 bases; nucleotides outside the gene matches: 1. The CDR3 DNA sequence: TGTGCCAGCAGCTTGACAGGGGGCTTGAACACTGAAGCTTTCTTT. Amino acid sequence: CASSLTGGLNTEAFF.

This sequence joins TRBV15 and TRBJ2-3, with TRBD2 matching over 9 bases. V was pared by 1 base and J by 14 bases, with 4 bases of the junction left unmatched. Germline loops: CDR1 LNHNV, CDR2 YYDKDF (reference sequence). There are 12 residues in the CDR3. The CDR3 DNA reads as TGTGCCACCAGCAGAGTAGCGGGAGTTCTGTATTTT. It specifies CATSRVAGVLYF.

The chain combines TRBV5-1 with TRBJ1-1, with 8 bases aligning to TRBD1. This CDR3 spans 14 amino acids. Germline CDR1 SGHRS, CDR2 YFSETQ. Losses at the gene ends were 4 bases for V and 8 bases for J; bases not matched to a gene: 10. The CDR3 is CASSLGQGLVEAFF. The CDR3 coding sequence is TGCGCCAGCAGCCTCGGACAGGGTCTTGTCGAAGCTTTCTTT.

V is TRBV7-9 and J is TRBJ2-7; D unresolved. Trimming cost V 5 bases and J 0 bases, with 11 bases left between them. Per germline, CDR1 SEHNR and CDR2 FQNEAQ (reference sequence). The CDR3 is 14 amino acids. CDR3 amino acids: CASSITGSSYEQYF. DNA of the CDR3: TGTGCCAGCAGCATCACCGGGTCCTCCTACGAGCAGTACTTC.

The DNA of the CDR3 is TGTGCCAGCAGCCTAGACCTCAACTATGGCTACACCTTC. This translates into CASSLDLNYGYTF. The V gene is TRBV12-3 or TRBV12-4, the J gene TRBJ1-2; no reliable D call. V lost 6 bases to trimming and J lost 2 bases, with 10 bases between them. The CDR3 covers 13 residues.

This rearrangement joins TRBV18 to TRBJ1-6; D is possibly TRBD1 (6 bases). Trimming removed 4 bases from V and 9 bases from J, with 16 bases in between. Germline V gene sequence: CDR1 KGHSH, CDR2 LQKENI. The CDR3 runs 15 residues. The CDR3 bases are TGTGCCAGCTCACGCGGGGGCGCGGAGGGTTCACCCCTCCACTTT. Its protein is CASSRGGAEGSPLHF.